This record covers a single T cell receptor (beta chain). Its recognized antigen is unknown. The sample holds no much larger clone one base away, and base qualities are not on file. TCRbeta CDR3 regions were amplified from genomic DNA using the immunoSEQ Assay, a bias-controlled multiplex PCR. The original pipeline was this. The number of nucleated cells in each sample was estimated by amplification of reference gene primers within the assay. Sequence reads were collapsed and filtered to measure the absolute abundance of every unique TCRbeta CDR3 rearrangement. For each sample, productive Simpson clonality was calculated by taking the square root of Simpson's diversity index across productive rearrangements. Sourced from immuneACCESS, this table was stored by TCRdb with only in-frame sequences that have V and J called. A share of the clones is absent; for the studies checked, an unresolved V gene accounts for under half, and the remainder has no known explanation. V, J and clone size are taken as reported in that table, and D and trimming were inferred from the DNA itself. A total of around 130,000 clones appear in this sample, around 89% of them only once. In total, the top ten clones hold more than 2% of the sample.

These data belong to a study of blood T cell repertoires in COVID-19 (dated by TCRdb to 2020 to 2021). Broadly, across the study: Samples from collaborators originated in the United States, Italy and Spain and spanned both the acute and convalescent phases of COVID-19. Samples came from the ongoing ImmuneRACE study (first 160 participants) plus 1,254 subjects from 6 global collaborators. Sample metadata almost always included a de-identified subject ID, COVID-19 status, age in years and sex. Deeply sampled blood TCRbeta repertoires from subjects exposed to, actively infected with, or recovered from COVID-19 were included in the dataset. Where available, HLA class I and class II types were obtained from metadata supplied by the sample provider rather than from assay-based typing. A freely available public database, intended as a resource for researchers studying the immune response to SARS-CoV-2, is where the repertoires were released. The material from the prospective study consisted of cDNA or gDNA derived from T cells, B-cell-depleted T cells, or PBMCs.

Looking up the germline V gene yields CDR1 SGHRS and CDR2 YFSETQ. The CDR3 spans 14 residues, from the cysteine through the phenylalanine. The sequence is cut down to CDR3 DNA, 42 bases in frame from base 1. V lost 3 bases and J lost 5 bases, and the count of bases not matched to a germline gene is 5. The collaborating institutions used their own protocols to collect whole blood in K2EDTA tubes. For TCRbeta analysis, collaborators shipped samples as frozen whole blood, isolated PBMCs, or DNA extracted from either of those sample types. Study-wide conclusions, independent of this receptor: The quantity of clinical and demographic metadata differed by source and by participant and was supplied without curation.

The chain is encoded by TRBV5-1 joined to TRBJ2-4; 7 bases in the middle match TRBD1. The sequenced sample was peripheral blood. The clonotype comes from a man aged 65 to 85 with active COVID-19. The DNA is as follows: TGCGCCAGCAGCTCCAAAACAGGGGAAAACATTCAGTACTTC. It encodes CASSSKTGENIQYF.